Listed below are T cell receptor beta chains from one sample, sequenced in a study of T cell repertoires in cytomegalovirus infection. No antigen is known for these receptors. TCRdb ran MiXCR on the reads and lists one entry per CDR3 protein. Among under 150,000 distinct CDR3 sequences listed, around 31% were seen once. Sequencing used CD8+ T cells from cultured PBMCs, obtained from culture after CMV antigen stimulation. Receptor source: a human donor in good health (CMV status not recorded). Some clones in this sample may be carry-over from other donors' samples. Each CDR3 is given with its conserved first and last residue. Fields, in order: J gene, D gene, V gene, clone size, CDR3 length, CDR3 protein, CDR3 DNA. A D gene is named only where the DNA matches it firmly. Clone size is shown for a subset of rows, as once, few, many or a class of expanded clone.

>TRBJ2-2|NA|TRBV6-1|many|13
CASTLGPSGELFF
TGTGCCAGCACCCTAGGCCCCTCCGGGGAGCTGTTTTTT
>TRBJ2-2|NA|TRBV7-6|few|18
CASSLDARQVKNTGELFF
TGTGCCAGCAGCTTAGATGCCCGACAGGTTAAGAACACCGGGGAGCTGTTTTTT
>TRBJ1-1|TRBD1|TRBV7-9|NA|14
CANSSTGGYTEAFF
TGTGCCAACAGCTCTACAGGGGGCTACACTGAAGCTTTCTTT
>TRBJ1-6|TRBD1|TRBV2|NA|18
CASSEALRVTGSPSPLHF
TGTGCCAGCAGTGAAGCGCTTCGGGTGACAGGGAGTCCTTCACCCCTCCACTTT
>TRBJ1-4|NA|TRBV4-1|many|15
CASSPSRTEPEKLFF
TGCGCCAGCAGCCCTTCGAGGACAGAGCCCGAAAAACTGTTTTTT
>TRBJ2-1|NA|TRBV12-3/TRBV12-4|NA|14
CASSTLGSYNEQFF
TGTGCCAGCAGTACACTAGGGTCCTACAATGAGCAGTTCTTC
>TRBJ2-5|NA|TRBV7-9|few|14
CASSLAARMETQYF
TGTGCCAGCAGCTTAGCGGCCAGGATGGAGACCCAGTACTTC
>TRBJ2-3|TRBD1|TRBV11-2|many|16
CASSARAGGSTDTQYF
TGTGCCAGCAGCGCGCGGGCAGGGGGCTCGACAGATACGCAGTATTTT
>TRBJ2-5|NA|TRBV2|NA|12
CASSEWEETQYF
TGTGCCAGCAGTGAATGGGAGGAGACCCAGTACTTC
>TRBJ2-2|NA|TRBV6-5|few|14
CASSRRTGGGELFF
TGTGCCAGCAGCCGACGGACCGGGGGCGGGGAGCTGTTTTTT
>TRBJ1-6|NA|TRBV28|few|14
CASEKTDPYSPLHF
TGTGCCAGTGAAAAAACCGACCCCTATTCACCCCTCCACTTT
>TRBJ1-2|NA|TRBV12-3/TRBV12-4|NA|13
CASSLSLKADYTF
TGTGCCAGCAGTTTAAGTCTGAAGGCGGACTACACCTTC
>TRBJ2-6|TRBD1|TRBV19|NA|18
CASSMDRGGLSGANVLTF
TGTGCCAGTAGTATGGACAGGGGGGGACTATCTGGGGCCAACGTCCTGACTTTC
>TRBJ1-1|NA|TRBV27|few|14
CASSLEHTNTEAFF
TGTGCCAGCAGTTTGGAACACACAAACACTGAAGCTTTCTTT
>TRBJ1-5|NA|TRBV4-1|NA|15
CASSQDGGMNQPQHF
TGCGCCAGCAGCCAAGACGGGGGGATGAATCAGCCCCAGCATTTT
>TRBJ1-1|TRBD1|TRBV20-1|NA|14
CSAWTGAVNTEAFF
TGCAGTGCCTGGACAGGGGCCGTGAACACTGAAGCTTTCTTT
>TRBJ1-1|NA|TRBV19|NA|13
CASSTLDIYEAFF
TGTGCCAGTAGTACCCTCGACATTTATGAAGCTTTCTTT
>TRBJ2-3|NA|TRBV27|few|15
CASSPPDRTTDTQYF
TGTGCCAGCAGTCCACCCGACAGGACCACAGATACGCAGTATTTT
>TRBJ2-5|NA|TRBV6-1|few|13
CASSDPNQGTQYF
TGTGCCAGCTCGGACCCAAACCAAGGGACCCAGTACTTC
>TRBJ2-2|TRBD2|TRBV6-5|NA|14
CASTSGGGTGELFF
TGTGCCAGCACCAGCGGGGGGGGCACCGGGGAGCTGTTTTTT
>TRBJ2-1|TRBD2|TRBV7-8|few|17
CASSQRGAGGSYNEQFF
TGTGCCAGCAGCCAACGAGGGGCGGGGGGCTCCTACAATGAGCAGTTCTTC
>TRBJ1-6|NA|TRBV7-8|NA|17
CASSLGGRGSYNSPLHF
TGTGCCAGCAGCTTAGGGGGTCGGGGCTCCTATAATTCACCCCTCCACTTT
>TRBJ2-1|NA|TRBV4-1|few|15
CASSLRTDTGTEQFF
TGCGCCAGCAGCCTCCGGACAGACACGGGGACTGAGCAGTTCTTC
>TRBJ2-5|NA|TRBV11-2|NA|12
CASTDVEGTQYF
TGTGCCAGCACCGACGTAGAGGGGACCCAGTACTTC
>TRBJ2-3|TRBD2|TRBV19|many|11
CASSIAGLASF
TGTGCCAGTAGTATCGCGGGACTAGCTTCTTTT
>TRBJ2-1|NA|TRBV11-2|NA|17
CASSLEGQARRGNEQFF
TGTGCCAGCAGCTTAGAAGGACAGGCGCGGCGGGGGAATGAGCAGTTCTTC
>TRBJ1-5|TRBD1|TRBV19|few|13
CASSPDRDQPQHF
TGTGCCAGTAGCCCGGACAGGGATCAGCCCCAGCATTTT
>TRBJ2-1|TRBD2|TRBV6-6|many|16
CASSFTIERGFNEQFF
TGTGCCAGCAGTTTTACAATAGAGCGGGGGTTCAATGAGCAGTTCTTC
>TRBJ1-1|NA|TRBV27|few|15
CASSHYGYAGGETFF
TGTGCCAGCAGCCATTACGGTTACGCCGGCGGAGAAACTTTCTTT
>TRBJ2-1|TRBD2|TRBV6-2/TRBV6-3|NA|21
CASSYVVASGGLTSSYNEQFF
TGTGCCAGCAGTTACGTCGTCGCTAGCGGGGGCCTTACAAGCTCCTACAATGAGCAGTTCTTC
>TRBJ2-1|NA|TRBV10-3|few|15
CAISEGEQIIDEQFF
TGTGCCATCAGTGAGGGGGAGCAGATTATCGATGAGCAGTTCTTC
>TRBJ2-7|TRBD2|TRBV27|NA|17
CASSSRTSGYLDYEQYF
TGTGCCAGCAGTTCTCGGACTAGCGGCTACCTAGACTACGAGCAGTACTTC
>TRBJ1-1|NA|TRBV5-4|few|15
CASSLWPTVDTEAFF
TGTGCCAGCAGCTTGTGGCCCACAGTTGACACTGAAGCTTTCTTT
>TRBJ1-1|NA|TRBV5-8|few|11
CASSPDLSAFF
TGTGCCAGCAGCCCCGATTTATCTGCTTTCTTT
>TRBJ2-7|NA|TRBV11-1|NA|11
CASSLMDEQYF
TGTGCCAGCAGCTTGATGGACGAGCAGTACTTC
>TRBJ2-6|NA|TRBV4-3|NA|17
CASSLADSSSGANVLTF
TGCGCCAGCAGCCTCGCGGACTCTAGCTCTGGGGCCAACGTCCTGACTTTC
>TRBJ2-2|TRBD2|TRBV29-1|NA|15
CSAGGGGKNTGELFF
TGCAGCGCCGGAGGCGGGGGGAAGAACACCGGGGAGCTGTTTTTT
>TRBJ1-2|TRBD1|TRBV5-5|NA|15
CASSWTGERDYGYTF
TGTGCCAGCAGCTGGACAGGGGAGAGGGACTATGGCTACACCTTC